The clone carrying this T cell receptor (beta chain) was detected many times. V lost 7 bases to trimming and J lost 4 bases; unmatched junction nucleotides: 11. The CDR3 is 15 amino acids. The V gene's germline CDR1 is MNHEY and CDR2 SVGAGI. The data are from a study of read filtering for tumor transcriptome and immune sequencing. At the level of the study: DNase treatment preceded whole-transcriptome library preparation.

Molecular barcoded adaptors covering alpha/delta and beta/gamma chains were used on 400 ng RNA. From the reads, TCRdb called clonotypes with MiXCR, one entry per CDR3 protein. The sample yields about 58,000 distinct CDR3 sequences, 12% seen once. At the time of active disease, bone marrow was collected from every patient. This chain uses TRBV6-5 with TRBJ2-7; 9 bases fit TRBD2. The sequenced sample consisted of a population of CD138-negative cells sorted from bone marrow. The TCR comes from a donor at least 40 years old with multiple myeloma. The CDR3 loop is CASTSGSGGTYEQYF. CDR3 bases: TGTGCCAGCACCTCGGGGAGCGGGGGGACTTACGAGCAGTACTTC.